This T cell receptor beta chain comes out of a study of cytomegalovirus exposure and HLA in healthy donors. Study results and caveats: Researchers reportedly found TCR beta sequences accurately predicted most subjects' HLA-A and HLA-B alleles. A later analysis linked 15,000 to 20,000 TCR beta sequences to HLA alleles at 0.05 false discovery rate. A later analysis showed TCR association rates differing by HLA locus, peaking at DRB1 and lowest at HLA-C. In vitro testing confirmed a few CMV-associated chains as specific for CMV antigens.

Comments on this clone: Its antigen is still unknown.

The PCR used 60 Vbeta and 13 Jbeta primers. Assay: immunoSEQ multiplex PCR; the TCRdb copy retains only in-frame clones and omits some. The sample records roughly 200,000 clones, 9.5% being singletons. The specimen was PBMCs. This TCR was sampled from a woman in her twenties or thirties in good health and CMV-seropositive.

CDR3 in amino acids: CASSDPGQGVPGELFF. The CDR3 nucleotides are TGTGCCAGCAGTGACCCGGGACAGGGAGTACCAGGGGAGCTGTTTTTT. The genes are TRBV25-1 and TRBJ2-2; 9 positions match TRBD1. CDR1 and CDR2 from the germline V gene are MGHDK and SYGVNS. This CDR3 comprises 16 residues. Trimming removed 3 bases from V and 8 bases from J; junction bases left unmatched: 10.